One sample yielded the 29 T cell receptor beta chains listed below, sequenced in a study of cytomegalovirus exposure and HLA in healthy donors. It was with 60 Vbeta and 13 Jbeta primers that the PCR ran. Data came from immunoSEQ multiplex PCR; TCRdb stores just in-frame clones and leaves some out. This table holds some 70,000 clones, more than 75% found once. The sequenced material came from PBMCs. These receptors all come from a man aged 18 to 29 in good health and CMV-seropositive.

The chain has TRBV28 and TRBJ2-7; D is unresolved. Per germline, CDR1 MDHEN and CDR2 SYDVKM. V lost 3 bases, J lost 3 bases, and 6 bases lay in between. The length of the CDR3 is 12 residues. CDR3 sequence (DNA): TGTGCCAGCAGTTTCGAGGACTACGAGCAGTACTTC. It codes for CASSFEDYEQYF.

The chain joins TRBV27 to TRBJ2-7, with unresolved D. Germline CDR1 reads MNHEY; CDR2 reads SMNVEV (reference sequence). This CDR3 has 13 amino acids. Trimming stripped 0 bases from V and 6 bases from J, with 9 bases between. The chain's CDR3 is CASSLSLAGEQYF. The DNA for the CDR3 is TGTGCCAGCAGTTTATCCCTGGCTGGCGAGCAGTACTTC.

V and J are TRBV11-2 and TRBJ1-1, with D possibly TRBD1 on 6 matching bases. The V and J ends lost 0 bases and 5 bases respectively, with 13 bases between them. Germline CDR1 reads SGHAT; CDR2 reads FQNNGV. There are 15 residues in the CDR3. The CDR3 region has the DNA TGTGCCAGCAGCTTAGATACGGGGGGCGGGACTGAAGCTTTCTTT. Its translation is CASSLDTGGGTEAFF.

This sequence joins TRBV5-1 and TRBJ2-1; maybe TRBD2 (5 bases). Trimming took off 4 bases at V and 2 bases at J, with 10 bases between the two ends. The CDR3 has 14 residues. CDR1 and CDR2 from the germline V gene are SGHRS and YFSETQ. CDR3 coding DNA: TGCGCCAGCAGCATAAGCGGAGCCTACAATGAGCAGTTCTTC. Translating it yields CASSISGAYNEQFF.

The CDR3 loop is CASSSGYLNTEAFF. The CDR3 DNA reads as TGCGCCAGCAGCTCGGGGTATCTGAACACTGAAGCTTTCTTT. This chain connects TRBV5-1 to TRBJ1-1; D remains ambiguous. Deletions cut 3 bases from V and 0 bases from J, with 9 bases between. Germline V gives CDR1 SGHRS, CDR2 YFSETQ. The CDR3 length is 14 residues.

The chain employs TRBV30 and TRBJ1-3, with 7 bases identical to TRBD1. CDR1 and CDR2 (germline): GTSNPN, SVGIG (reference sequence). The ends lost 1 base at V and 6 bases at J; junction bases unmatched: 6. The CDR3 has 14 residues. CDR3 bases: TGTGCCTGGAGTGGACAGGGTAGGGAAAACACCATATATTTT. Amino acid sequence: CAWSGQGRENTIYF.

The J gene is TRBJ2-1, the V gene TRBV2; D possibly corresponds to TRBD1 (6 bases). Germline lookup yields CDR1 SNHLY and CDR2 FYNNEI. The CDR3 is made up of 13 amino acids. Deletions cut 6 bases from V and 5 bases from J, with 11 bases between. CDR3 in DNA: TGTGCCAGCAGGTTAGACAGGAACAATGAGCAGTTCTTC. It translates to CASRLDRNNEQFF.

The chain has TRBV30 and TRBJ1-1, with D possibly matching TRBD1 (5 bases). Trimming cost V 2 bases and J 5 bases, with 15 bases left between them. Germline-derived CDR1 and CDR2 are GTSNPN and SVGIG (reference sequence). The CDR3 has 14 residues. The CDR3 spells CAWSSSTRGTEAFF. The CDR3 nucleotides are TGTGCCTGGAGTAGCTCGACCCGGGGGACTGAAGCTTTCTTT.

The V gene is TRBV7-8, the J gene TRBJ1-1; 9 bases fit TRBD1. The CDR3 is 14 residues long. Germline values: CDR1 SGHVS, CDR2 FQNEAQ. Trimming cost V 2 bases and J 6 bases; bases outside gene matches: 4. The CDR3 nucleotides are TGTGCCAGCAGCTTACAACAGGGGGCCCCTGAAGCTTTCTTT. It encodes CASSLQQGAPEAFF. The full variable domain, with the rest looked up from reference TRBV7-8 and TRBJ1-1, is GAGVSQSPRYKVAKRGQDVALRCDPISGHVSLFWYQQALGQGPEFLTYFQNEAQLDKSGLPSDRFFAERPEGSVSTLKIQRTQQEDSAVYLCASSLQQGAPEAFFGQGTRLTVV.

The chain joins TRBV29-1 to TRBJ1-1; a possible D gene is TRBD1 (6 bases). The V end lost 5 bases, the J end lost 4 bases, and 14 bases lay between the germline ends. CDR3 size: 13 residues. Looked up from germline, CDR1 is SQVTM and CDR2 is ANQGSEA. CDR3 nucleotide sequence: TGCAGCGTTTTTCTAGGGGGGGGCACTGAAGCTTTCTTT. Translating it yields CSVFLGGGTEAFF.

The J gene is TRBJ2-5, the V gene TRBV7-8; 9 bases match TRBD2. Germline CDR1 is SGHVS and CDR2 is FQNEAQ. J was trimmed by 5 bases and V by 4 bases; bases with no gene match: 8. The CDR3 is 15 residues long. This chain's CDR3 is CASSSAAGGWETQYF. For the CDR3, the DNA is TGTGCCAGCAGCTCCGCAGCGGGAGGTTGGGAGACCCAGTACTTC. The whole variable domain, filled in from reference TRBV7-8 and TRBJ2-5, reads GAGVSQSPRYKVAKRGQDVALRCDPISGHVSLFWYQQALGQGPEFLTYFQNEAQLDKSGLPSDRFFAERPEGSVSTLKIQRTQQEDSAVYLCASSSAAGGWETQYFGPGTRLLVL.

The CDR3 DNA follows: TGCAGCGTGACGGGACATAAGTCTTCCACTGAAGCTTTCTTT. Protein sequence: CSVTGHKSSTEAFF. The chain couples TRBV29-1 to TRBJ1-1, with a possible D match to TRBD1 (6 bases). The CDR3 is 14 amino acids. Germline V gene lookup returns CDR1 SQVTM and CDR2 ANQGSEA. Trimming cost V 6 bases and J 4 bases, with 18 bases left between them.

The chain has TRBV18 and TRBJ1-2; 8 nucleotides align to TRBD1. Trimming cost V 2 bases and J 6 bases; bases outside gene matches: 11. This CDR3 is 16 amino acids long. Germline loops: CDR1 KGHSH, CDR2 LQKENI. CDR3 sequence: CASSPFGQGDINGYTF. The CDR3, as DNA: TGTGCCAGCTCACCATTCGGACAGGGAGATATTAATGGCTACACCTTC.

The gene calls are TRBV20-1 and TRBJ1-1; D might be TRBD1 (6 bases). From germline, CDR1 is DFQATT and CDR2 SNEGSKA (reference sequence). The CDR3 spans 11 residues. Trimming removed 4 bases at V and 5 bases at J, with 8 bases between. CDR3 protein: CSAIRGTEAFF. CDR3 coding DNA: TGCAGTGCTATAAGGGGGACTGAAGCTTTCTTT.

This rearrangement joins TRBV25-1 to TRBJ2-5; 7 bases line up with TRBD1. CDR3 size: 15 residues. Looked up from germline, CDR1 is MGHDK and CDR2 is SYGVNS. V was clipped by 2 bases and J by 4 bases; unmatched bases: 7. The CDR3, as DNA: TGTGCCAGCAGTGAAGAAGTAGGGGGCCGAGAGACCCAGTACTTC. Residues: CASSEEVGGRETQYF.

The chain combines TRBV6-1 with TRBJ1-5; D is uncertain. CDR1 is MNHNS and CDR2 is SASEGT in the germline V gene. This CDR3 has 13 amino acids. With 8 bases removed from V and 3 bases from J, the gap between germline ends came to 11 bases. The DNA of the CDR3 is TGTGCCAGCCGGTTGGACTCCAATCAGCCCCAGCATTTT. Translated, it gives CASRLDSNQPQHF.

The rearrangement uses TRBV27 and TRBJ1-5, with D perhaps matching TRBD1 (6 bases). Germline V CDR1 and CDR2: MNHEY, SMNVEV (reference sequence). The ends were cut back, 11 bases at V and 7 bases at J, with 18 bases in the middle. The CDR3 is 13 residues long. The CDR3 DNA reads as TGTGCCGAGGCGGACAGCCTAATCCAGCCCCAGCATTTT. Residues: CAEADSLIQPQHF.

This clone was observed a single time. The genes are TRBV30 and TRBJ1-2; D is possibly TRBD1 (5 bases). The germline CDR1 and CDR2 sequences are GTSNPN and SVGIG (reference sequence). This CDR3 region has 13 residues. The V end was cut by 3 bases, the J end by 6 bases, with 14 bases between. CDR3 in amino acids: CAWRGSPGNGYTF. For the CDR3, the DNA is TGTGCCTGGAGGGGATCCCCAGGGAATGGCTACACCTTC.

The chain employs TRBV9 and TRBJ1-1; 7 bases line up with TRBD1. CDR1 is SGDLS, CDR2 YYNGEE, per germline. V lost 4 bases to trimming and J lost 4 bases; unmatched junction nucleotides: 7. CDR3 size: 14 residues. This CDR3 reads CASSSSGGGTEAFF. The CDR3 nucleotides read TGTGCCAGCAGCTCCTCAGGGGGAGGCACTGAAGCTTTCTTT.

The chain is built from TRBV9 and TRBJ2-4; D uncertain. CDR3 length: 16 residues. From germline, CDR1 is SGDLS and CDR2 YYNGEE. The ends were cut back, 2 bases at V and 0 bases at J, with 12 bases in the middle. This CDR3 is CASSVRLTLAKNIQYF. Written as DNA, the CDR3 is TGTGCCAGCAGCGTCCGACTTACTCTAGCCAAAAACATTCAGTACTTC. Using reference TRBV9 and TRBJ2-4 for the parts outside the CDR3, the full variable domain is DSGVTQTPKHLITATGQRVTLRCSPRSGDLSVYWYQQSLDQGLQFLIQYYNGEERAKGNILERFSAQQFPDLHSELNLSSLELGDSALYFCASSVRLTLAKNIQYFGAGTRLSVL.

Turning to this clone: The conserved phenylalanine or tryptophan normally closing the CDR3 is absent here, so this likely arose from a read error. Because the CDR3's place on the DNA is in doubt, the DNA is left out and the CDR3 is given as listed by TCRdb. The chain employs TRBV14 and TRBJ1-2. Germline lookup yields CDR1 SGHDN and CDR2 FVKESK. The CDR3 comprises 9 residues, both ends counted. The CDR3: CASSHRLPS.

This chain joins TRBV9 and TRBJ2-7; 7 bases line up with TRBD1. This CDR3 has 15 amino acids. CDR1 is SGDLS and CDR2 is YYNGEE in the germline V gene. Trimming at V came to 4 bases and at J to 3 bases, leaving 10 bases not matched to a gene. CDR3 nucleotide sequence: TGTGCCAGCAGCCCTATCGGGACAGTATGCTACGAGCAGTACTTC. Residues: CASSPIGTVCYEQYF. Drawing the rest from reference TRBV9 and TRBJ2-7, the complete variable domain is DSGVTQTPKHLITATGQRVTLRCSPRSGDLSVYWYQQSLDQGLQFLIQYYNGEERAKGNILERFSAQQFPDLHSELNLSSLELGDSALYFCASSPIGTVCYEQYFGPGTRLTVT.

The chain links TRBV6-6 to TRBJ1-6; the D gene is possibly TRBD1 (6 bases). The CDR3 runs 15 residues. Trimming took off 5 bases at V and 7 bases at J, with 15 bases between the two ends. The germline V gene encodes CDR1 MNHNY and CDR2 SVGAGI (reference sequence). CDR3 protein: CASSPRTVSNSPLHF. The CDR3 bases are TGTGCCAGCAGTCCCAGGACAGTATCGAATTCACCCCTCCACTTT.

This clone was detected only once. The chain links TRBV6-5 to TRBJ2-7; tentatively, D is TRBD1 (6 bases). Germline-derived CDR1 and CDR2 are MNHEY and SVGAGI. CDR3 length: 15 residues. The V end lost 6 bases, the J end lost 2 bases, and 17 bases lay between the germline ends. The CDR3: CASSPGETGAYEQYF. In DNA, the CDR3 is TGTGCCAGCAGCCCAGGGGAAACAGGAGCCTACGAGCAGTACTTC.

The chain has TRBV5-4 and TRBJ2-7; TRBD2 aligns across 14 bases. The germline V gene encodes CDR1 SGHNT and CDR2 YYREEE (reference sequence). The ends lost 4 bases at V and 4 bases at J; junction bases unmatched: 10. CDR3 length equals 17 residues. CDR3 residues: CASSGTGLAGVGYEQYF. The CDR3 DNA reads as TGTGCCAGCAGCGGCACGGGACTAGCGGGAGTGGGTTACGAGCAGTACTTC. The entire variable domain, with the rest obtained from reference TRBV5-4 and TRBJ2-7, is as follows: ETGVTQSPTHLIKTRGQQVTLRCSSQSGHNTVSWYQQALGQGPQFIFQYYREEENGRGNFPPRFSGLQFPNYSSELNVNALELDDSALYLCASSGTGLAGVGYEQYFGPGTRLTVT.

This clone occurred a few times. The chain joins TRBV2 to TRBJ1-1; D is unresolved. Trimming left V 4 bases short and J 3 bases short, with 15 bases between. Germline V gene lookup returns CDR1 SNHLY and CDR2 FYNNEI. The CDR3 is 15 amino acids. The CDR3 nucleotides are TGTGCCAGCAGTGTTCTCTTGATCAGTGACACTGAAGCTTTCTTT. The encoded protein is CASSVLLISDTEAFF.

The gene calls are TRBV28 and TRBJ1-1, with D unclear. Germline CDR1 reads MDHEN; CDR2 reads SYDVKM. Deletions cut 1 base from V and 5 bases from J, with 8 bases between. There are 13 residues in the CDR3. CDR3 region: CASSLFGGTEAFF. The CDR3 region has the DNA TGTGCCAGCAGTTTATTTGGAGGGACTGAAGCTTTCTTT. Together with reference TRBV28 and TRBJ1-1, the CDR3 gives the full variable domain: DVKVTQSSRYLVKRTGEKVFLECVQDMDHENMFWYRQDPGLGLRLIYFSYDVKMKEKGDIPEGYSVSREKKERFSLILESASTNQTSMYLCASSLFGGTEAFFGQGTRLTVV.

The chain joins TRBV28 to TRBJ1-5; the D is unclear. Germline loops: CDR1 MDHEN, CDR2 SYDVKM. Trimming removed 7 bases at V and 6 bases at J, with 16 bases between. The CDR3 consists of 14 residues. Here the CDR3 DNA reads TGTGCCAGCACCTTTCCGGGGTTAGCTCAGCCCCAGCATTTT. It yields the protein CASTFPGLAQPQHF.

The V and J genes are TRBV30 and TRBJ1-5, with D perhaps matching TRBD1 (6 bases). CDR1 is GTSNPN and CDR2 is SVGIG in the germline V gene (reference sequence). This CDR3 has 14 amino acids. Trimming removed 3 bases from V and 2 bases from J, with 11 bases in between. CDR3 nucleotide sequence: TGTGCCTGGAGCCAGGGGACGGGCAATCAGCCCCAGCATTTT. Amino acid sequence: CAWSQGTGNQPQHF.